This entry lists 5 T cell receptor beta chains sequenced from one sample in a study of blood T cell repertoires in COVID-19. Some clones are missing from TCRdb's copy, which holds only in-frame ones; the method was immunoSEQ multiplex PCR. The sample lists tens of thousands of clones; about 86% were seen once. The sample consisted of peripheral blood. Receptor source: a woman aged 55-70 years with acute or convalescent COVID-19.

This sequence joins TRBV7-9 and TRBJ2-1; a possible D gene is TRBD1 (5 bases). The germline gives CDR1 SEHNR, CDR2 FQNEAQ (reference sequence). This CDR3 region has 16 residues. Trimming took off 5 bases at V and 6 bases at J, with 20 bases between the two ends. CDR3 residues: CASSIFGQGRGNEQFF. In DNA form, the CDR3 reads TGTGCCAGCAGCATTTTCGGTCAGGGTAGGGGCAATGAGCAGTTCTTC.

The V gene is TRBV5-1, the J gene TRBJ1-2; 7 bases match TRBD1. Germline V gene lookup returns CDR1 SGHRS and CDR2 YFSETQ. CDR3 length equals 15 residues. J lost 2 bases, V lost 3 bases, and 7 bases had no gene match. The CDR3 DNA sequence: TGCGCCAGCAGCTGGGACGGACAGGTGAACTATGGCTACACCTTC. Translation: CASSWDGQVNYGYTF.

V is TRBV4-1 and J is TRBJ1-3, with D perhaps matching TRBD1 (5 bases). There are 14 residues in the CDR3. Germline lookup yields CDR1 MGHRA and CDR2 YSYEKL. Trimming took 1 base from V and 8 from J, leaving 12 bases between them. CDR3: CASSQAPGVDTIYF. In DNA form, the CDR3 reads TGCGCCAGCAGCCAAGCTCCGGGGGTAGACACCATATATTTT.

This chain links TRBV28 with TRBJ1-1, with D possibly matching TRBD1 (5 bases). The length of the CDR3 is 13 residues. Trimming pared 4 bases from V and 5 bases from J, leaving 11 bases between. From germline, CDR1 is MDHEN and CDR2 SYDVKM. The CDR3 loop reads CASSSGLETEAFF. DNA of the CDR3: TGTGCCAGCAGTTCGGGACTTGAGACTGAAGCTTTCTTT.

This rearrangement joins TRBV4-2 to TRBJ1-5; 9 bases align to TRBD1. Germline V gives CDR1 LGHNA, CDR2 YNFKEQ. The V segment lost 4 bases and the J segment 0 bases; nucleotides outside the gene matches: 10. The CDR3 runs 18 residues. The CDR3 is CASSLGQGRGYSNQPQHF. As DNA, the CDR3 is TGTGCCAGCAGCCTGGGACAGGGACGAGGGTATAGCAATCAGCCCCAGCATTTT.